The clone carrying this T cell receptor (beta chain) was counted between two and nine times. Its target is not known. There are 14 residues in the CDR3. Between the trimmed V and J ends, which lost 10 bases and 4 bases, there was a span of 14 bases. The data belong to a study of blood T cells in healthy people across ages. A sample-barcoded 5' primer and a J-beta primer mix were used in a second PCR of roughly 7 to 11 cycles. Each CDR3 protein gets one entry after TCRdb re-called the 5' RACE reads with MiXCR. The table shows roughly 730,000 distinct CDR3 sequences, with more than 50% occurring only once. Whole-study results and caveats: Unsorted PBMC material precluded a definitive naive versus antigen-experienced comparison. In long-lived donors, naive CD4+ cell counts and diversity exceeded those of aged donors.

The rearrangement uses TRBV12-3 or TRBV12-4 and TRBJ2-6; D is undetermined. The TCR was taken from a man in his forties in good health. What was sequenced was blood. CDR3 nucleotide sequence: TGTGCCACTCTTGAAGTCTCCGGGGCCAACGTCCTGACTTTC. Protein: CATLEVSGANVLTF.